The 20 T cell receptor beta chains given below trace back to one sample, sequenced in a study of blood T cell repertoires in COVID-19. The data were produced by immunoSEQ multiplex PCR, yet TCRdb's version contains in-frame clones alone and is incomplete. The data contain 200,000 to 250,000 clones, about 88% of them seen just once; the ten biggest clones take up 2% to 2.5%. Source material: peripheral blood. All receptors come from a woman aged 40-49 years who had recovered from COVID-19.

The rearrangement joins TRBV7-3 to TRBJ1-2; D remains ambiguous. Germline loops: CDR1 SGHTA, CDR2 FQGTGA. Trimming pared 0 bases from V and 3 bases from J, leaving 8 bases between. The CDR3 is made up of 14 amino acids. The CDR3 nucleotides read TGTGCCAGCAGCTTAACTGGGCAGGACTATGGCTACACCTTC. As protein: CASSLTGQDYGYTF.

The V and J genes are TRBV7-2 and TRBJ1-2, with D possibly TRBD1 on 5 matching bases. Germline values: CDR1 SGHTA, CDR2 FQGNSA. The CDR3 runs to 12 residues. V gave up 3 bases and J gave up 8 bases, with 10 bases separating them. The CDR3 is CASSFSGQGYTF. The DNA of the CDR3 is TGTGCCAGCAGCTTCTCAGGGCAAGGCTACACCTTC. The full variable domain, rest sourced from reference TRBV7-2 and TRBJ1-2, is GAGVSQSPSNKVTEKGKDVELRCDPISGHTALYWYRQSLGQGLEFLIYFQGNSAPDKSGLPSDRFSAERTGGSVSTLTIQRTQQEDSAVYLCASSFSGQGYTFGSGTRLTVV.

The V gene is TRBV3-1 (or the pseudogene TRBV3-2), the J gene TRBJ2-5, with 7 bases that match TRBD2. Trimming took 4 bases from V and 4 from J; bases not matched to a gene: 6. CDR3 length: 14 amino acids. Looked up from germline, CDR1 is LGHDT and CDR2 is YNNKEL (reference sequence). CDR3 nucleotide sequence: TGTGCCAGCAGCCCTTGGACTAGTGGAGAGACCCAGTACTTC. Amino acids: CASSPWTSGETQYF.

The V and J genes are TRBV5-1 and TRBJ2-2, with 7 bases fitting TRBD1. This CDR3 is 16 amino acids long. Unmatched junction bases numbered 5, after V lost 3 bases and J lost 0 bases. The germline V gene encodes CDR1 SGHRS and CDR2 YFSETQ. The CDR3 DNA reads as TGCGCCAGCAGCTACCAAACAGGGGCGAACACCGGGGAGCTGTTTTTT. This encodes CASSYQTGANTGELFF.

This chain joins TRBV5-1 and TRBJ2-7, with a tentative D call TRBD2 (5 bases). Germline CDR1 reads SGHRS; CDR2 reads YFSETQ. This CDR3 spans 15 amino acids. The V end lost 4 bases, the J end lost 1 base, and 15 bases lay between the germline ends. For the CDR3, the DNA is TGCGCCAGCAGCGCAATGAGCGGCGGGTCCTACGAGCAGTACTTC. Its translation is CASSAMSGGSYEQYF.

The chain is built from TRBV28 and TRBJ2-2; maybe TRBD2 (6 bases). Germline V gene data show CDR1 as MDHEN and CDR2 as SYDVKM. V was clipped by 5 bases and J by 1 base, with 17 bases between them. The CDR3 is made up of 17 amino acids. The DNA for the CDR3 is TGTGCCAGCAGTAAGATAAACCAGGGAGGGAACACCGGGGAGCTGTTTTTT. This sequence encodes CASSKINQGGNTGELFF.

The sample holds one count of this clone. This sequence joins TRBV7-9 and TRBJ2-1; 8 bases agree with TRBD2. CDR3 length equals 18 residues. V shed 2 bases, J shed 2 bases, and the junction held 11 bases outside the gene matches. CDR1 and CDR2 (germline): SEHNR, FQNEAQ (reference sequence). The CDR3 coding sequence is TGTGCCAGCAGCTTACGTACTCCCGGGAGGGGTACCTACAATGAGCAGTTCTTC. Translated: CASSLRTPGRGTYNEQFF.

V and J are TRBV6-4 and TRBJ2-2; D call uncertain. Trimming pared 5 bases from V and 0 bases from J, leaving 7 bases between. The CDR3 consists of 14 residues. Germline V CDR1 and CDR2: MRHNA, SNTAGT. In DNA form, the CDR3 reads TGTGCCAGCAGTTCCGTTCCGAACACCGGGGAGCTGTTTTTT. This sequence encodes CASSSVPNTGELFF.

J is TRBJ2-1 and V is TRBV6-4, with TRBD1 matching 7 bases. This CDR3 is built from 16 residues. The germline V gene has CDR1 MRHNA and CDR2 SNTAGT. The junction had 11 bases not matched to a gene; V was cut back by 8 bases and J by 1 base. The CDR3 nucleotides read TGTGCCAGCGCCCCGGGGTCCAGGGGGTCCTACAATGAGCAGTTCTTC. It yields the protein CASAPGSRGSYNEQFF.

This clone was seen only once. The chain is built from TRBV12-5 and TRBJ2-3, with D possibly TRBD1 on 6 matching bases. Per the germline V gene, CDR1 is LGHNT and CDR2 is FRNRAP. The CDR3 spans 15 residues. With 6 bases removed from V and 2 bases from J, the gap between germline ends came to 15 bases. CDR3 region: CASGSGTYDTDTQYF. For the CDR3, the DNA is TGTGCTAGTGGCTCCGGGACATATGACACAGATACGCAGTATTTT.

The chain joins TRBV28 to TRBJ2-3; TRBD2 matches 12 bases. CDR1 and CDR2 from the germline V gene are MDHEN and SYDVKM. V was clipped by 6 bases and J by 3 bases; unmatched bases: 7. There are 16 residues in the CDR3. As DNA, the CDR3 is TGTGCCAGCAGGGGAGCTAGCGGGGGGGAGACAGATACGCAGTATTTT. It is translated as CASRGASGGETDTQYF.

The table lists this clone with a count of one. The rearrangement joins TRBV28 to TRBJ1-4, with D hard to call. Germline CDR1 is MDHEN and CDR2 is SYDVKM. V was shortened by 3 bases and J by 4 bases, with 9 bases between the two germline ends. The CDR3 is 14 residues long. CDR3 bases: TGTGCCAGCAGTTTCGAGGGTGATAATGAAAAACTGTTTTTT. This gives the protein CASSFEGDNEKLFF.

The genes are TRBV29-1 and TRBJ1-1; D remains ambiguous. Trimming removed 7 bases at V and 1 base at J, with 4 bases between. This CDR3 spans 10 amino acids. Germline assignment: CDR1 SQVTM and CDR2 ANQGSEA. CDR3: CSAWNTEAFF. The CDR3 bases are TGCAGCGCCTGGAACACTGAAGCTTTCTTT.

This clone came up a few times. The rearrangement uses TRBV7-9 and TRBJ2-4; perhaps TRBD2 as D (6 bases). Trimming stripped 9 bases from V and 0 bases from J, with 15 bases between. Germline assignment: CDR1 SEHNR and CDR2 FQNEAQ (reference sequence). The CDR3 is 15 residues long. Here the CDR3 reads CASNPPGVAKNIQYF. DNA for the CDR3: TGTGCCAGTAATCCCCCGGGGGTAGCCAAAAACATTCAGTACTTC.

The chain carries TRBV6-5 and TRBJ2-7, with 7 bases aligning to TRBD2. The junction had 4 bases not matched to a gene; V was cut back by 7 bases and J by 1 base. Germline CDR1 and CDR2: MNHEY and SVGAGI. The CDR3 sequence is 13 residues long. CDR3 DNA sequence: TGTGCCAGCAATGGGGGGGTGTCCTACGAGCAGTACTTC. Its protein is CASNGGVSYEQYF.

This clone was recorded only once. The chain links TRBV11-3 to TRBJ2-3; 8 bases match TRBD2. From germline, CDR1 is SGHNT and CDR2 YENEEA. V lost 6 bases, J lost 4 bases, and 12 bases stayed unmatched. This CDR3 has 16 residues. The CDR3 coding sequence is TGTGCCAGCAGTAGACGGGGGGGAGATAGGCCAGATACGCAGTATTTT. Translating gives CASSRRGGDRPDTQYF.

The chain links TRBV12-5 to TRBJ2-3; D may be TRBD1 (7 bases). The CDR3 is 14 amino acids. V was clipped by 7 bases and J by 4 bases, with 15 bases between them. The germline gives CDR1 LGHNT, CDR2 FRNRAP. This CDR3 reads CASAVTRGADTQYF. CDR3 in DNA: TGTGCTAGTGCCGTTACCAGGGGGGCAGATACGCAGTATTTT.

V is TRBV6-6 and J is TRBJ2-2; possibly TRBD1 for D (6 bases). Trimming left V 6 bases short and J 2 bases short, with 7 bases between. Germline CDR1 is MNHNY and CDR2 is SVGAGI (reference sequence). The CDR3 consists of 13 residues. CDR3 coding DNA: TGTGCCAGCAGGGACAGAAACACCGGGGAGCTGTTTTTT. Translation gives CASRDRNTGELFF.

The chain links TRBV30 to TRBJ2-1; 8 bases match TRBD1. This CDR3 has 12 residues. V was pared by 4 bases and J by 5 bases, with 1 base of the junction left unmatched. Per the germline V gene, CDR1 is GTSNPN and CDR2 is SVGIG (reference sequence). In DNA, the CDR3 is TGTGCCTGGACGGACAGGGACAATGAGCAGTTCTTC. Translation: CAWTDRDNEQFF.

This chain joins TRBV24-1 and TRBJ2-3, with 7 bases fitting TRBD1. This CDR3 is 23 amino acids long. Unmatched junction bases numbered 35, after V lost 11 bases and J lost 1 base. Germline-derived CDR1 and CDR2 are KGHDR and SFDVKD. CDR3 sequence: CARLRQGGECWGSNRGGTDTQYF. In DNA, the CDR3 is TGTGCCAGATTAAGACAGGGTGGTGAGTGTTGGGGATCCAACAGGGGAGGCACAGATACGCAGTATTTT.